The present T cell receptor (beta chain) was sequenced within a study of blood T cells in healthy people across ages. A sample-barcoded 5' primer and a J-beta primer mix were used in a second PCR of roughly 7 to 12 cycles. TCRdb reprocessed the 5' RACE reads via MiXCR and lists one record per CDR3 protein. Here the sample spans over 500,000 distinct CDR3 sequences, around a quarter being singletons. Germline V gene lookup returns CDR1 LGHNA and CDR2 YSLEER. The CDR3 totals 15 residues. V was trimmed by 0 bases and J by 2 bases, leaving 10 bases between them. In terms of origin and age, donors were healthy Caucasian individuals from Russia aged roughly 6 to 95. About this clonotype: Its specificity is unknown.

Study-level findings and limits: CMV infection status of these donors was not known.

This same sample was also taken into another study, of T cells of mothers and their children. This second study notes: A few mothers and their six children, all healthy Caucasians, donated. Within related and unrelated pairs, thymic selection shapes TCR recombination output in a similar way.

This TCR was sampled from a boy aged 2 to 9 in good health. This sequence joins TRBV4-3 and TRBJ2-5; D is unresolved. The material sequenced was blood. CDR3 amino acids: CASSQDGETQETQYF. The DNA for the CDR3 is TGCGCCAGCAGCCAAGACGGCGAAACACAAGAGACCCAGTACTTC.